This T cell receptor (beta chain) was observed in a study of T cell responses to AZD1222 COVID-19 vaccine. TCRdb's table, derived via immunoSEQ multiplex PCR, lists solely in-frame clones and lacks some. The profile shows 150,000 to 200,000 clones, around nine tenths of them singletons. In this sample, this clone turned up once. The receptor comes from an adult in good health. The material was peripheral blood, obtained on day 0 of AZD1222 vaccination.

CDR3 residues: CASSGTSRTDTQYF. DNA of the CDR3: TGTGCCAGCAGCGGAACTAGCCGCACAGATACGCAGTATTTT. The chain links TRBV9 to TRBJ2-3, with D possibly being TRBD2 (6 bases). The germline CDR1 and CDR2 sequences are SGDLS and YYNGEE. With 3 bases removed from V and 1 base from J, the gap between germline ends came to 9 bases. This CDR3 comprises 14 residues.